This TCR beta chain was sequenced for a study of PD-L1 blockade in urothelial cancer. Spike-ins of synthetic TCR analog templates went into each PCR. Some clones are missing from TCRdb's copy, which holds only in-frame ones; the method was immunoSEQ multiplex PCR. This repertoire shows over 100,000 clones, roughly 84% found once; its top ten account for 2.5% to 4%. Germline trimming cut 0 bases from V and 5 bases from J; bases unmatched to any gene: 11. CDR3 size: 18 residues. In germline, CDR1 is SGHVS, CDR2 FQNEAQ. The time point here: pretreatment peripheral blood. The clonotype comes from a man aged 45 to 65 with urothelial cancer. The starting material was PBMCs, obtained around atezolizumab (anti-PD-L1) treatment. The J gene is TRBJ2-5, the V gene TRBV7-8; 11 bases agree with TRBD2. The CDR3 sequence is CASSLAGLAGGPRETQYF. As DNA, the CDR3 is TGTGCCAGCAGCTTAGCTGGGCTAGCGGGAGGCCCACGGGAGACCCAGTACTTC.